This is a list of T cell receptor beta chains from one sample in a study of cytomegalovirus exposure and HLA in healthy donors. Measured with immunoSEQ multiplex PCR; TCRdb has only the in-frame clones, and not every one. The sample has over 80,000 clones, 60% to 85% seen once. The material sequenced was PBMCs. The source of these receptors is a man in his sixties in good health and CMV-seropositive. Both conserved end residues are part of each CDR3.

TRBJ1-6	TRBV9	CASSVTGNNSPLHF
TRBJ2-2	TRBV4-1	CASSQDPVMVAGANTGELFF
TRBJ2-1	TRBV9	CASSWTSGGYNEQFF
TRBJ1-1	TRBV30	CACNPNRGENTEAFF
TRBJ1-1	TRBV2	CASRGQGRAEAFF
TRBJ2-1	TRBV19	CASSIFQGYNEQFF
TRBJ2-4	TRBV2	CASKSDGRLPIQYF
TRBJ1-4	TRBV5-8	CASSPKREKLFF
TRBJ2-7	TRBV30	CAWNSGTAYEQYF
TRBJ1-2	TRBV2	CASSRDRADYGYTF
TRBJ2-2	TRBV9	CASTPGQRNTGELFF
TRBJ2-3	TRBV27	CASSSHSGVSTDTQYF
TRBJ2-1	TRBV7-9	CASSDSLAGYNEQFF
TRBJ2-1	TRBV20-1	CSAGDSKQQFF
TRBJ1-2	TRBV2	CASSEEGGYTF
TRBJ2-5	TRBV2	CASSEEAGDQTQYF
TRBJ2-7	TRBV6-6	CASSQFMRGPYEQYF
TRBJ2-7	TRBV28	CASSFTPGLDYEQYF
TRBJ2-4	TRBV6-1	CASSEAGGHRGAKNIQYF
TRBJ2-3	TRBV25-1	CASRSPGTLIGTDTQYF
TRBJ2-7	TRBV10-3	CAISQGITYEQYF
TRBJ2-3	TRBV9	CASSVGDTDTQYF
TRBJ2-7	TRBV9	CASSATGGTYEQYF
TRBJ1-2	TRBV5-4	CASSLFRQDGRGYTF
TRBJ1-5	TRBV7-9	CASSLGDGQYQPQHF
TRBJ2-7	TRBV27	CASRAAGDPLSREQYF
TRBJ2-2	TRBV7-9	CASSSGQAGPYNTGELFF
TRBJ2-7	TRBV25-1	CASSGFDYGEQYF
TRBJ2-7	TRBV11-2	CASSLGHPQGATYEQYF
TRBJ1-1	TRBV5-6	CASSLLTGRRMNTEAFF
TRBJ2-5	TRBV2	CASTGGSGEETQYF
TRBJ2-7	TRBV7-6	CASTPSGVLGEQYF
TRBJ2-1	TRBV4-2	CARITGTAVNEQFF
TRBJ2-7	TRBV18	CASSPLDFYEQYF
TRBJ1-6	TRBV7-8	CASSLIGGKESPLHF
TRBJ1-4	TRBV11-2	CASSQPGHGEKLFF
TRBJ2-6	TRBV6-4	CASSLDPQGRFGGANVLTF
TRBJ2-1	TRBV9	CASSVEGSALYNEQFF
TRBJ2-3	TRBV7-3	CASSKQGTDTQYF
TRBJ2-1	TRBV19	CASSRISGGYNEQFF